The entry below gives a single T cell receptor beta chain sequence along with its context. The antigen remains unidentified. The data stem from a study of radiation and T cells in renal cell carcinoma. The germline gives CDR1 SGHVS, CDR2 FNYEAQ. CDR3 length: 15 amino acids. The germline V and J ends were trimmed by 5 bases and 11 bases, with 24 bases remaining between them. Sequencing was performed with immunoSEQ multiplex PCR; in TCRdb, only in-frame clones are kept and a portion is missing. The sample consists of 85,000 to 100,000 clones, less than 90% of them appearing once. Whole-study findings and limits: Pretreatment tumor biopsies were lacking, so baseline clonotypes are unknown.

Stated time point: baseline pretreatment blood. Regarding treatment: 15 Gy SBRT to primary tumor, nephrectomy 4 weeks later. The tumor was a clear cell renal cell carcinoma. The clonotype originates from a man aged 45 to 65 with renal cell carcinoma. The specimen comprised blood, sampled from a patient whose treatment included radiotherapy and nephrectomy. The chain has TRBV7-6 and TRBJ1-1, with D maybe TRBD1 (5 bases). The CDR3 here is CASSPTAGPRILAFF. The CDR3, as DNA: TGTGCCAGCAGCCCCACGGCGGGACCCCGGATCCTGGCTTTCTTT.